One sample yielded the 25 T cell receptor beta chains listed below, sequenced in a study of OX40 agonist ivuxolimab in advanced cancers. Assay used: immunoSEQ multiplex PCR; TCRdb lists only in-frame clones, some missing. The table has 30,000 to 35,000 clones, 60% to 85% seen once. The input for sequencing was CD4+ or CD8+ T cells sorted from blood, taken in a trial of the OX40 agonist ivuxolimab. Source of these receptors: an adult with an advanced solid tumor such as melanoma, head and neck, liver or kidney cancer.

The chain employs TRBV25-1 and TRBJ2-7; TRBD1 agrees at 12 bases. Trimming at V came to 2 bases and at J to 7 bases, leaving 6 bases not matched to a gene. Germline CDR1 MGHDK, CDR2 SYGVNS. This CDR3 has 15 amino acids. The CDR3 DNA reads TGTGCCAGCAGTGAACTTGGGACAGGGGGCTCAGAGCAGTACTTC. It encodes CASSELGTGGSEQYF.

The chain combines TRBV27 with TRBJ2-1; D uncertain. The CDR3 has 15 residues. Trimming left V 2 bases short and J 4 bases short, with 12 bases between. CDR1 is MNHEY and CDR2 is SMNVEV in the germline V gene (reference sequence). The CDR3 DNA reads TGTGCCAGCAGTTTAACTTATGACCTATACAATGAGCAGTTCTTC. Residues: CASSLTYDLYNEQFF.

The chain joins TRBV19 to TRBJ2-1; D possibly corresponds to TRBD1 (6 bases). CDR1 and CDR2 (germline): LNHDA, SQIVND (reference sequence). This CDR3 comprises 15 residues. V lost 3 bases and J 2 bases, leaving 11 bases between the germline ends. CDR3 nucleotides: TGTGCCAGTAGTATCCAGGGGCCCCCCTACAATGAGCAGTTCTTC. Translating gives CASSIQGPPYNEQFF.

The chain combines TRBV29-1 with TRBJ2-1, with D unresolved. CDR1 and CDR2 (germline): SQVTM, ANQGSEA. The CDR3 consists of 16 residues. V gave up 2 bases and J gave up 0 bases, with 14 bases separating them. This chain's CDR3 is CSVEIGRLFSYNEQFF. Here the CDR3 DNA reads TGCAGCGTTGAAATTGGCAGGCTGTTCTCCTACAATGAGCAGTTCTTC.

The sample holds a few counts of this clone. The genes are TRBV5-1 and TRBJ2-7, with D perhaps matching TRBD2 (6 bases). In germline, CDR1 is SGHRS, CDR2 YFSETQ. This CDR3 has 15 amino acids. V was pared by 0 bases and J by 5 bases, with 15 bases between. CDR3 bases: TGCGCCAGCAGCTTGGCCGGGAGAGGTGCAGACGAGCAGTACTTC. Encoded protein: CASSLAGRGADEQYF.

J is TRBJ1-5 and V is TRBV14; D ambiguous. The germline V gene has CDR1 SGHDN and CDR2 FVKESK. The CDR3 covers 16 residues. Trimming took 0 bases from V and 5 from J, leaving 14 bases between them. The CDR3 reads CASSQDFCRSDQPQHF. In DNA, the CDR3 is TGTGCCAGCAGCCAAGATTTCTGCAGGAGCGATCAGCCCCAGCATTTT.

The chain recombines TRBV6-1 with TRBJ1-4; D possibly corresponds to TRBD1 (6 bases). Trimming took 7 bases from V and 2 from J, leaving 11 bases between them. Germline V lookup: CDR1 MNHNS, CDR2 SASEGT. The CDR3 is 14 residues long. Here the CDR3 reads CASNSQGTNEKLFF. CDR3 bases: TGTGCCAGCAACAGCCAGGGGACTAATGAAAAACTGTTTTTT.

This clone showed up just a few times. J is TRBJ2-1 and V is TRBV7-9; 9 bases agree with TRBD2. V lost 4 bases and J lost 5; bases outside the gene matches: 3. From germline, CDR1 is SEHNR and CDR2 FQNEAQ (reference sequence). The CDR3 spans 14 residues. The CDR3 DNA sequence: TGTGCCAGCAGCTCTCTAGCGGGGAACAATGAGCAGTTCTTC. Its protein is CASSSLAGNNEQFF.

This sequence joins TRBV19 and TRBJ2-5, with 7 bases aligning to TRBD1. The better agreement between TRBJ2-7 and the DNA end casts doubt on the J call. This CDR3 has 14 amino acids. From germline, CDR1 is LNHDA and CDR2 SQIVND (reference sequence). CDR3 bases: TGTGCCAGTAGTATGCACAGGGGCCCCTACGAGCAGTACTTC. The encoded protein is CASSMHRGPYEQYF.

The rearrangement joins TRBV19 to TRBJ1-5; D gene ambiguous. Germline V CDR1 and CDR2: LNHDA, SQIVND (reference sequence). Between the trimmed V and J ends, which lost 3 bases and 0 bases, there was a span of 9 bases. CDR3 length equals 15 residues. CDR3 bases: TGTGCCAGTAGTATCGGCGGCTATAGCAATCAGCCCCAGCATTTT. It is translated as CASSIGGYSNQPQHF.

This chain connects TRBV5-1 to TRBJ1-1; D may be TRBD1 (5 bases). The CDR3 totals 14 residues. Per the germline V gene, CDR1 is SGHRS and CDR2 is YFSETQ. V lost 4 bases and J 0 bases, leaving 10 bases between the germline ends. This chain's CDR3 is CASSPGLLNTEAFF. As DNA, the CDR3 is TGCGCCAGCAGCCCGGGACTGCTGAACACTGAAGCTTTCTTT.

The genes are TRBV10-1 and TRBJ1-1, with a weak D call TRBD1 (6 bases). The CDR3 is 18 amino acids. Germline-derived CDR1 and CDR2 are WNHNN and SYGVQD (reference sequence). V was pared by 2 bases and J by 1 base, with 20 bases between. The CDR3 coding sequence is TGCGCCAGCAGTGAGCCGGACAGCCACCGAGATGGGAACACTGAAGCTTTCTTT. This translates into CASSEPDSHRDGNTEAFF.

This clone was seen a few times. The chain uses TRBV19 and TRBJ1-2, with D maybe TRBD1 (6 bases). Germline V lookup: CDR1 LNHDA, CDR2 SQIVND (reference sequence). The CDR3 consists of 12 residues. The germline V and J ends were trimmed by 5 bases and 4 bases, with 8 bases remaining between them. The CDR3 DNA sequence: TGTGCCAGTAGTCGGGACACCTATGGCTACACCTTC. Translated: CASSRDTYGYTF.

V and J are TRBV18 and TRBJ1-5, with a weak D call TRBD1 (6 bases). The ends were cut back, 3 bases at V and 5 bases at J, with 11 bases in the middle. The germline V gene has CDR1 KGHSH and CDR2 LQKENI. CDR3 length equals 14 residues. CDR3 coding DNA: TGTGCCAGCTCACCTGGACAGCTTCATCAGCCCCAGCATTTT. Amino acids: CASSPGQLHQPQHF. Based on the CDR3 plus reference TRBV18 and TRBJ1-5, the full variable domain is NAGVMQNPRHLVRRRGQEARLRCSPMKGHSHVYWYRQLPEEGLKFMVYLQKENIIDESGMPKERFSAEFPKEGPSILRIQQVVRGDSAAYFCASSPGQLHQPQHFGDGTRLSIL.

This chain links TRBV18 with TRBJ1-6; D may be TRBD1 (5 bases). The CDR3 loop spans 15 amino acids. With 6 bases removed from V and 6 bases from J, the gap between germline ends came to 15 bases. The germline V gene has CDR1 KGHSH and CDR2 LQKENI. As DNA, the CDR3 is TGTGCCAGCTCCACCTCGGGGGTACGTAATTCACCCCTCCACTTT. Residues: CASSTSGVRNSPLHF.

The genes are TRBV2 and TRBJ2-3; no clear D. CDR1 and CDR2 from the germline V gene are SNHLY and FYNNEI. This CDR3 comprises 14 residues. Trimming left V 5 bases short and J 0 bases short, with 9 bases between. The CDR3 loop reads CASSHGISTDTQYF. CDR3 coding DNA: TGTGCCAGCAGTCACGGTATTAGCACAGATACGCAGTATTTT.

The CDR3 region has the DNA TGTGCCAGCAGTTTTCGGCGCAGGCGCCACTACGAGCAGTACTTC. Its translation: CASSFRRRRHYEQYF. The chain is built from TRBV28 and TRBJ2-5; D not certain. The DNA end favors TRBJ2-7, so the J call may be wrong. This CDR3 has 15 residues. Germline V gene sequence: CDR1 MDHEN, CDR2 SYDVKM.

This chain links TRBV18 with TRBJ2-5, with 7 positions matching TRBD2. J was trimmed by 3 bases and V by 5 bases; bases with no gene match: 9. The CDR3 totals 15 residues. Per the germline V gene, CDR1 is KGHSH and CDR2 is LQKENI. CDR3 protein: CASSALAGVKETQYF. The CDR3 DNA is TGTGCCAGCTCAGCGCTTGCGGGGGTAAAAGAGACCCAGTACTTC.

The genes are TRBV11-3 and TRBJ2-3; no reliable D call. CDR3 size: 13 residues. With 0 bases removed from V and 3 bases from J, the gap between germline ends came to 4 bases. In germline, CDR1 is SGHNT, CDR2 YENEEA. CDR3 DNA: TGTGCCAGCAGCTTAGAGTTGACAGATACGCAGTATTTT. Residues: CASSLELTDTQYF.

This chain links TRBV6-6 with TRBJ1-5; possible D gene TRBD1, 6 bases. Germline lookup yields CDR1 MNHNY and CDR2 SVGAGI (reference sequence). The CDR3 is 14 amino acids. Trimming left V 4 bases short and J 7 bases short, with 14 bases between. CDR3 nucleotide sequence: TGTGCCAGCAGTTTTCAAGGGGGGCACCAGCCCCAGCATTTT. Amino acids: CASSFQGGHQPQHF.

This chain joins TRBV4-1 and TRBJ2-3; D is perhaps TRBD1 or TRBD2 (6 bases each). Germline loops: CDR1 MGHRA, CDR2 YSYEKL. The CDR3 extends over 16 amino acids. The V end lost 4 bases, the J end lost 1 base, and 15 bases lay between the germline ends. CDR3 protein: CASSLHSGAGTDTQYF. DNA for the CDR3: TGCGCCAGCAGCCTACACTCGGGGGCGGGCACAGATACGCAGTATTTT.

This chain connects TRBV4-2 to TRBJ1-5, with 7 bases lining up with TRBD1. The CDR3 is 15 amino acids. After removal of 0 bases from V and 4 bases from J, the junction contained 3 bases not matched to a gene. Germline V gene data show CDR1 as LGHNA and CDR2 as YNFKEQ. The CDR3 loop is CASSQEFRGNQPQHF. The CDR3 DNA is TGTGCCAGCAGCCAAGAGTTCAGGGGGAATCAGCCCCAGCATTTT.

This chain joins TRBV5-1 and TRBJ1-2, with a weak D call TRBD1 (6 bases). The CDR3 loop spans 17 amino acids. The germline CDR1 and CDR2 sequences are SGHRS and YFSETQ. V gave up 8 bases and J gave up 0 bases, with 23 bases separating them. CDR3 protein: CASTGTFGGAANYGYTF. The CDR3 coding sequence is TGCGCCAGTACCGGGACATTCGGAGGGGCAGCTAACTATGGCTACACCTTC.

This clone showed up just a few times. V gene TRBV6-6 combines with J gene TRBJ2-7; D is possibly TRBD1 (6 bases). V gave up 3 bases and J gave up 0 bases, with 9 bases separating them. CDR3 length: 14 amino acids. The V gene's germline CDR1 is MNHNY and CDR2 SVGAGI (reference sequence). In DNA form, the CDR3 reads TGTGCCAGCAGTTATACAGGGTTCTCCTACGAGCAGTACTTC. It encodes CASSYTGFSYEQYF.

This rearrangement joins TRBV5-1 to TRBJ2-1; D remains ambiguous. The length of the CDR3 is 13 residues. Germline CDR1 is SGHRS and CDR2 is YFSETQ. V was pared by 4 bases and J by 5 bases, with 10 bases between. The CDR3 loop reads CASSPNSHNEQFF. The CDR3 DNA reads TGCGCCAGCAGCCCGAACTCGCACAATGAGCAGTTCTTC. The full variable domain, with the rest looked up from reference TRBV5-1 and TRBJ2-1, is KAGVTQTPRYLIKTRGQQVTLSCSPISGHRSVSWYQQTPGQGLQFLFEYFSETQRNKGNFPGRFSGRQFSNSRSEMNVSTLELGDSALYLCASSPNSHNEQFFGPGTRLTVL.